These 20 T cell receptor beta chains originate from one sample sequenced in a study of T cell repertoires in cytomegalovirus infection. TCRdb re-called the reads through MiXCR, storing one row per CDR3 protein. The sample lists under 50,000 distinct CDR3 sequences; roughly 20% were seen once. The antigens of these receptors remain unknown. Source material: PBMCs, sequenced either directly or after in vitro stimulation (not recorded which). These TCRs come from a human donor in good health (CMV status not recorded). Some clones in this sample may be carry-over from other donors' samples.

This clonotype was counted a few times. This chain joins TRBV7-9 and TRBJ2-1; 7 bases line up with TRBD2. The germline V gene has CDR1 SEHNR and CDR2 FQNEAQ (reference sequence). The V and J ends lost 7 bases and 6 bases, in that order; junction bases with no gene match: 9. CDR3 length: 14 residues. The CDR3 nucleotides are TGTGCCAGCATCGAAGGGGCGGGAGTCAATGAGCAGTTCTTC. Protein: CASIEGAGVNEQFF.

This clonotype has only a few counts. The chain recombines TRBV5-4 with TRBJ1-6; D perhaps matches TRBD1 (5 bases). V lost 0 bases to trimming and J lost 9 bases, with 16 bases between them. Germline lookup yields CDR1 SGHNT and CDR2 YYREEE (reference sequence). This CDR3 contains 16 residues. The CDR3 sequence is CASSLAGGPASSPLHF. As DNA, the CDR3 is TGTGCCAGCAGCTTGGCCGGGGGTCCGGCGAGTTCACCCCTCCACTTT.

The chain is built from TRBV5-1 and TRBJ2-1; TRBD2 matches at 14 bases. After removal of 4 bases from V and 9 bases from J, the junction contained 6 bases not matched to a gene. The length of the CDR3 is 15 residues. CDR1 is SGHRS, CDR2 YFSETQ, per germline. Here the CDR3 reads CASSQTSGREGEQFF. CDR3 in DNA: TGCGCCAGCAGCCAGACTAGCGGGAGGGAAGGTGAGCAGTTCTTC. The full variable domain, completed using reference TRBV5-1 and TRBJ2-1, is KAGVTQTPRYLIKTRGQQVTLSCSPISGHRSVSWYQQTPGQGLQFLFEYFSETQRNKGNFPGRFSGRQFSNSRSEMNVSTLELGDSALYLCASSQTSGREGEQFFGPGTRLTVL.

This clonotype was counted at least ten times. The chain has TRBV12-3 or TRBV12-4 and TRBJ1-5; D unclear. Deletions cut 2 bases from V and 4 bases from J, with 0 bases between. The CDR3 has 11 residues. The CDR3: CASSLNQPQHF. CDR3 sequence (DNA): TGTGCCAGCAGTTTAAATCAGCCCCAGCATTTT.

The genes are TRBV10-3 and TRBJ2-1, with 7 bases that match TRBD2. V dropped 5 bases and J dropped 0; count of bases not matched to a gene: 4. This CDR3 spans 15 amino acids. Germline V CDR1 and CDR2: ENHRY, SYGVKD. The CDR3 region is CAISPRTSSYNEQFF. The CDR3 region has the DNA TGTGCCATCAGTCCTCGGACTAGCTCCTACAATGAGCAGTTCTTC.

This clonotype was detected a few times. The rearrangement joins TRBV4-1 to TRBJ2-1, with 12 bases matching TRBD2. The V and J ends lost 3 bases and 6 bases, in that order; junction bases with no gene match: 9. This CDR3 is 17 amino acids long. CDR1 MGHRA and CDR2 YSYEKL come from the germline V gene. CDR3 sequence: CASSHFLAGGLVNEQFF. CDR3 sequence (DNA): TGCGCCAGCAGCCATTTCCTAGCGGGGGGGCTAGTCAATGAGCAGTTCTTC.

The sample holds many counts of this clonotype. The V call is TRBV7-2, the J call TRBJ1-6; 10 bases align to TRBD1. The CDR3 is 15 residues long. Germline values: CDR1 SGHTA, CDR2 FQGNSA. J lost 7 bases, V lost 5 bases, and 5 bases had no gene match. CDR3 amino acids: CASSTTGGRNSPLHF. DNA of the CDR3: TGTGCCAGCAGCACGACAGGGGGCAGAAATTCACCCCTCCACTTT.

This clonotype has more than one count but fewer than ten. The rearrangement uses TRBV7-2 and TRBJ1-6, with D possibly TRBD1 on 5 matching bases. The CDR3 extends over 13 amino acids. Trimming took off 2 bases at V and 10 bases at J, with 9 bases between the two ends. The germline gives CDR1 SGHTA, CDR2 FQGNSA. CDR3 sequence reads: CASSLIRDSPLHF. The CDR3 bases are TGTGCCAGCAGCTTAATTAGGGACTCACCCCTCCACTTT.

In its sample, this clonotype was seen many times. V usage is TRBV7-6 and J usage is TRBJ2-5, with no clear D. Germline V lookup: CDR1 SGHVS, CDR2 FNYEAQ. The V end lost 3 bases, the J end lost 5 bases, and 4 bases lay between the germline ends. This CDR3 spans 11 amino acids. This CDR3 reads CASSFGETQYF. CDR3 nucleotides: TGTGCCAGCAGCTTCGGCGAGACCCAGTACTTC.

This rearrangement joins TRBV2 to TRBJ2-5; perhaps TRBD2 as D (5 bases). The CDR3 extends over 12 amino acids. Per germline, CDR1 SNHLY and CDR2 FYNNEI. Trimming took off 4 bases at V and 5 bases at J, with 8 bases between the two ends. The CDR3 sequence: CASSVRGETQYF. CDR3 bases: TGTGCCAGCAGTGTTCGCGGGGAGACCCAGTACTTC.

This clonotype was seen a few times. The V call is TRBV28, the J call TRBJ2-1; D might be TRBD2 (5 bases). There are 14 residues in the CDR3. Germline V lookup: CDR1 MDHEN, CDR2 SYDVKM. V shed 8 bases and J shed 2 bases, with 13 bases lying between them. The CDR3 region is CASGLAETYNEQFF. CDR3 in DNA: TGTGCCAGCGGGCTAGCCGAGACCTACAATGAGCAGTTCTTC.

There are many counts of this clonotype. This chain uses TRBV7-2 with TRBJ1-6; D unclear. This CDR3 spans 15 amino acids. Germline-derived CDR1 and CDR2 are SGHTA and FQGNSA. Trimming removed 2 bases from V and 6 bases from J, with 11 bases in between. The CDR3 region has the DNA TGTGCCAGCAGCTTATGGAGCAGGCGTAATTCACCCCTCCACTTT. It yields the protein CASSLWSRRNSPLHF.

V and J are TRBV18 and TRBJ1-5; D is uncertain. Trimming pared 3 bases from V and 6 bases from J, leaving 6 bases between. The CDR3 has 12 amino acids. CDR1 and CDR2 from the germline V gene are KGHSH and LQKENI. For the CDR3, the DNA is TGTGCCAGCTCACCTGTGGGTCAGCCCCAGCATTTT. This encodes CASSPVGQPQHF.

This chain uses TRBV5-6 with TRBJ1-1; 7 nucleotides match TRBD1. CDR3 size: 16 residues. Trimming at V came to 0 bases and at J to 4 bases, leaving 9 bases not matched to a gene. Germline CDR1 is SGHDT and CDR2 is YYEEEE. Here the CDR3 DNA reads TGTGCCAGCAGCTTGGGGGGACAGAGCTGGGGCACTGAAGCTTTCTTT. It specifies CASSLGGQSWGTEAFF. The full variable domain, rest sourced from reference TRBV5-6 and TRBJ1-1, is DAGVTQSPTHLIKTRGQQVTLRCSPKSGHDTVSWYQQALGQGPQFIFQYYEEEERQRGNFPDRFSGHQFPNYSSELNVNALLLGDSALYLCASSLGGQSWGTEAFFGQGTRLTVV.

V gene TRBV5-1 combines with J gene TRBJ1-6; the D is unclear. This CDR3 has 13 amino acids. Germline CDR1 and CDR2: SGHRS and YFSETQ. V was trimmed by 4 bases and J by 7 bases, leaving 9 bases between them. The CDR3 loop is CASSADVNSPLHF. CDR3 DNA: TGCGCCAGCAGCGCGGATGTAAATTCACCCCTCCACTTT.

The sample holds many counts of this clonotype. The DNA for the CDR3 is TGTGCCAGCAGCTTGGGACAGATGGGGGCTAATGAAAAACTGTTTTTT. It codes for CASSLGQMGANEKLFF. The chain combines TRBV5-6 with TRBJ1-4; a possible D gene is TRBD1 (5 bases). From germline, CDR1 is SGHDT and CDR2 YYEEEE. Trimming stripped 0 bases from V and 3 bases from J, with 12 bases between. The CDR3 length is 16 residues.

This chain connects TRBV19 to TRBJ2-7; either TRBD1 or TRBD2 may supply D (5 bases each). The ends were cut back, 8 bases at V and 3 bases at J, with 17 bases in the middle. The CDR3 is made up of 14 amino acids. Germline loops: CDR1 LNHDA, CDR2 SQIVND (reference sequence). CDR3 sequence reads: CASAVGEDGYEQYF. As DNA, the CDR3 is TGTGCCAGTGCAGTGGGGGAAGATGGCTACGAGCAGTACTTC.

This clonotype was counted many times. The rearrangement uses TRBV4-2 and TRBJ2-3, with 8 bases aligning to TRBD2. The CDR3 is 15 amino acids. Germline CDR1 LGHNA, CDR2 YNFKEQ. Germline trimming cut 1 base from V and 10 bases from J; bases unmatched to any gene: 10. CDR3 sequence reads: CASSQVSSGAGAQYF. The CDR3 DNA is TGTGCCAGCAGCCAAGTCAGTAGCGGGGCCGGGGCGCAGTATTTT.

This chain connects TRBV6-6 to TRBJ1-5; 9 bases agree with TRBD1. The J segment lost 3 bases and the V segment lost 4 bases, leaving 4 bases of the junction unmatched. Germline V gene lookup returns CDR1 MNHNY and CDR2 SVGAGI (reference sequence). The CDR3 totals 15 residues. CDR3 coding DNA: TGTGCCAGCAGTTCCGGGACAGGGTACAATCAGCCCCAGCATTTT. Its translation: CASSSGTGYNQPQHF.

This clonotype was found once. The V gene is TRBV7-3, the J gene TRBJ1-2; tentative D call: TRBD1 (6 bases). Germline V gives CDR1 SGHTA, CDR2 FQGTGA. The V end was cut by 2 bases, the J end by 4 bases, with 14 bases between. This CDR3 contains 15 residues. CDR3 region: CASSLEGRGGYGYTF. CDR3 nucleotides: TGTGCCAGCAGCTTAGAAGGCAGGGGAGGCTATGGCTACACCTTC.